The 10 T cell receptor beta chains reported below all come from one sample, sequenced in a study of early T cells in non-severe SARS-CoV-2 infection. TCRdb reprocessed the 5' RACE reads with MiXCR, giving one entry per CDR3 protein. Of about 83,000 distinct CDR3 sequences detected, roughly an eighth appear once; the ten largest clones hold around 7%. Material: whole blood. Receptors originate from an adult who was a healthcare worker with PCR-confirmed SARS-CoV-2 infection or an uninfected control (not recorded which).

Ten or more counts support this clonotype. One end of the junction is discordant with germline, which a read error may explain. The V and J genes are TRBV5-4 and TRBJ2-7; D is ambiguous. The CDR3 has 15 amino acids. Germline loops: CDR1 SGHNT, CDR2 YYREEE (reference sequence). The CDR3: CASSLGESNVLGPHF. The CDR3 DNA sequence: TGTGCCAGCAGCTTGGGCGAATCGAACGTACTTGGGCCACACTTC.

This clonotype was seen many times. This chain joins TRBV5-1 and TRBJ2-5; D is possibly TRBD1 (6 bases). CDR3 length: 14 residues. The V and J ends lost 1 base and 4 bases respectively, with 11 bases between them. Germline V gene data show CDR1 as SGHRS and CDR2 as YFSETQ. Written as DNA, the CDR3 is TGCGCCAGCAGCTTGCGGCAGGGGCGAGAGACCCAGTACTTC. Translating gives CASSLRQGRETQYF.

The rearrangement links TRBV20-1 to TRBJ2-5, with TRBD1 as a possible D gene (7 bases). The germline V gene encodes CDR1 DFQATT and CDR2 SNEGSKA (reference sequence). Between the trimmed V and J ends, which lost 7 bases and 4 bases, there was a span of 10 bases. CDR3 size: 11 residues. CDR3 nucleotides: TGCAGTGACCAGGGGGGAGAGACCCAGTACTTC. Amino acids: CSDQGGETQYF.

This clonotype was counted between two and nine times. The chain joins TRBV20-1 to TRBJ1-1; a weak D match, TRBD1 (5 bases). V was pared by 6 bases and J by 3 bases, with 20 bases between. This CDR3 has 15 amino acids. CDR1 and CDR2 from the germline V gene are DFQATT and SNEGSKA (reference sequence). Here the CDR3 reads CSAPPQGRIDTEAFF. CDR3 in DNA: TGCAGTGCCCCACCCCAGGGAAGGATTGACACTGAAGCTTTCTTT.

This clonotype has at least ten counts. The chain is built from TRBV12-3 or TRBV12-4 and TRBJ2-7; a possible D gene is TRBD2 (5 bases). Trimming left V 3 bases short and J 0 bases short, with 9 bases between. This CDR3 spans 14 amino acids. The CDR3 is CASSFTGISYEQYF. As DNA, the CDR3 is TGTGCCAGCAGTTTTACCGGGATCTCCTACGAGCAGTACTTC.

A word on this clonotype: Germline is not matched at one junction end, which may reflect a read error. V is TRBV5-6 and J is TRBJ2-5; D is unclear. Germline V CDR1 and CDR2: SGHDT, YYEEEE. CDR3 length equals 13 residues. This chain's CDR3 is CTSSLELKETQYF. The CDR3, as DNA: TGTACCAGCAGCTTGGAGTTGAAAGAGACCCAGTACTTC. Variable domain in full (rest from reference TRBV5-6 and TRBJ2-5): DAGVTQSPTHLIKTRGQQVTLRCSPKSGHDTVSWYQQALGQGPQFIFQYYEEEERQRGNFPDRFSGHQFPNYSSELNVNALLLGDSALYLCTSSLELKETQYFGPGTRLLVL.

The sample holds one count of this clonotype. The CDR3 coding sequence is TGTGCCAGCAGTTACCCGGCTAGCAACTACGAGCAGTACTTC. As protein: CASSYPASNYEQYF. The chain uses TRBV6-2 or TRBV6-3 and TRBJ2-7; a weak D match, TRBD2 (5 bases). V shed 2 bases and J shed 3 bases, with 11 bases lying between them. The length of the CDR3 is 14 residues. Germline V gene lookup returns CDR1 MNHEY and CDR2 SVGEGT.

This clonotype was counted ten times or more. The chain joins TRBV7-9 to TRBJ2-7; no firm D call. Germline loops: CDR1 SEHNR, CDR2 FQNEAQ (reference sequence). The CDR3 consists of 14 residues. V was cut by 8 bases and J by 0 bases, with 14 bases left in between. CDR3 sequence: CASFTSGSSYEQYF. The DNA of the CDR3 is TGTGCCAGCTTTACGTCGGGCAGCTCCTACGAGCAGTACTTC.

This clonotype showed up just a few times. The chain recombines TRBV7-9 with TRBJ1-1; D gene unclear. This CDR3 region has 13 residues. Germline CDR1 and CDR2: SEHNR and FQNEAQ (reference sequence). V was clipped by 4 bases and J by 1 base, with 7 bases between them. CDR3 residues: CASSSRENTEAFF. DNA for the CDR3: TGTGCCAGCAGCTCGCGCGAGAACACTGAAGCTTTCTTT.

Only one count was recorded for this clonotype. The rearrangement uses TRBV29-1 and TRBJ1-1; possibly TRBD1 for D (5 bases). This CDR3 is 11 amino acids long. The V gene lost 4 bases and the J gene lost 4 bases, with 7 bases spanning the gap. Germline V gene lookup returns CDR1 SQVTM and CDR2 ANQGSEA. CDR3 nucleotide sequence: TGCAGCGTTGTGGGGGTCACTGAAGCTTTCTTT. Its protein is CSVVGVTEAFF.